This T cell receptor beta chain was recorded in a study of blood T cell repertoires in COVID-19. In the original analysis: It was from reference gene primer amplification that nucleated cell counts were estimated. Here immunoSEQ multiplex PCR was the method, and the copy in TCRdb shows in-frame clones only, minus some. The V and J calls and clone size are taken from that table; D and trimming were inferred from the DNA. The sample holds about 280,000 clones, around 93% seen once. CDR3 size: 15 residues. V trimming: 3 bases; J trimming: 4 bases; junction bases outside the gene matches: 6. Germline assignment: CDR1 MNHEY and CDR2 SMNVEV (reference sequence). No more than 2 weeks before study entry, exposed participants had met a case of COVID-19. Concerning this clone itself: Other DNA variants within this sample encode the same CDR3.

This sequence joins TRBV27 and TRBJ1-5; 7 bases line up with TRBD1. This clonotype was sampled from a man in his forties who had been exposed to COVID-19. Input material: PBMCs or T cells enriched from blood (not recorded which). This chain's CDR3 is CASSLEGAGNQPQHF. As DNA, the CDR3 is TGTGCCAGCAGTTTGGAGGGGGCTGGGAATCAGCCCCAGCATTTT.